This T cell receptor beta chain was captured in a study of radiotherapy plus CTLA-4 blockade in lung cancer (dated by TCRdb to 2017 to 2018). Regarding the research as a whole: Objective responses were observed in 18% of enrolled patients, and disease control was achieved in 25% to 35%. The research as a whole found: Increased serum interferon-beta after radiation, together with early dynamic changes in blood T cell clones, were reported to be the strongest predictors of response. TCR clones derived from tumors expanded in peripheral blood after treatment with radiotherapy and ipilimumab.

In this study, focal radiation therapy paired with CTLA-4 blockade (ipilimumab) was tested in patients who had chemo-refractory metastatic non-small-cell lung cancer. Of note for this clone: The target of this receptor is not known. The record has no base qualities; no much larger clone is one base away.

Based on the germline V gene (reference sequence), the CDR1 and CDR2 sequences are LNHDA and SQIVND. Trimmed from V: 10 bases; trimmed from J: 4 bases; junction bases lacking a gene match: 6. From its cysteine to its phenylalanine, the CDR3 spans 13 amino acids. Only CDR3 DNA remains: 39 bases, in frame from the first base. The library was generated by the immunoSEQ multiplex PCR assay. TCRdb provides this immuneACCESS table in a form limited to in-frame rearrangements. Some clones are lacking; in checked studies, under half of them reflect an unresolved V gene, and why the rest are absent is not known. The sample contains about 60,000 clones, 70% to 85% of them found a single time. 4% of the sample is held by the ten biggest clonotypes.

This specimen consisted of peripheral blood, obtained from a patient treated with radiotherapy plus ipilimumab. Here the chain combines TRBV19 and TRBJ2-7; TRBD1 lines up with 11 middle nucleotides. The receptor's source is a human donor with non-small cell lung cancer who had a partial response to radiotherapy plus ipilimumab. The base sequence is TGTGCCACCGGGGACAGGGGGTTATACGAGCAGTACTTC. Its translation reads: CATGDRGLYEQYF.